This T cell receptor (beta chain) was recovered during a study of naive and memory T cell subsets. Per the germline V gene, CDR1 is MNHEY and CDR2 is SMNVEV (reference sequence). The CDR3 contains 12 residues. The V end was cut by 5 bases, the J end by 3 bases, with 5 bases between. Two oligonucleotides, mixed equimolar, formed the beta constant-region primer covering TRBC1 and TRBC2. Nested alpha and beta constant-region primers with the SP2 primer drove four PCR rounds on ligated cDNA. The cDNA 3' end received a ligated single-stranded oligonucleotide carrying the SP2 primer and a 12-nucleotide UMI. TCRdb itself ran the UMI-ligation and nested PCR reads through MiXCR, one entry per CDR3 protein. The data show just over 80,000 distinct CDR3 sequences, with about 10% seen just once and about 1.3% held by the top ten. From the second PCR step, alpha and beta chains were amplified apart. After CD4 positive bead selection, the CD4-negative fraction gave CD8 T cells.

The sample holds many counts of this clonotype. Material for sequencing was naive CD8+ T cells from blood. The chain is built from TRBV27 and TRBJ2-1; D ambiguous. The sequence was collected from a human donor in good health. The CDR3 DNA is TGTGCCAGCAGTACTGGCTACAATGAGCAGTTCTTC. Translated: CASSTGYNEQFF.